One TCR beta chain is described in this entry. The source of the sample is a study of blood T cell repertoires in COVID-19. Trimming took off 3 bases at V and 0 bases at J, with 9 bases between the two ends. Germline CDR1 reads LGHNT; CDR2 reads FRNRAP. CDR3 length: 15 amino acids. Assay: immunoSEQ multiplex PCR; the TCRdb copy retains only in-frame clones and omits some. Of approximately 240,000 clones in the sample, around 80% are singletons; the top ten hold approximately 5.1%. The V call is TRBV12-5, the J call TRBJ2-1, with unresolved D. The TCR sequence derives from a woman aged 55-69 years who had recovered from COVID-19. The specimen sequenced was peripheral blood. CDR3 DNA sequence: TGTGCTAGTGGTTTTGCCCCGAGCTCCTACAATGAGCAGTTCTTC. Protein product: CASGFAPSSYNEQFF.